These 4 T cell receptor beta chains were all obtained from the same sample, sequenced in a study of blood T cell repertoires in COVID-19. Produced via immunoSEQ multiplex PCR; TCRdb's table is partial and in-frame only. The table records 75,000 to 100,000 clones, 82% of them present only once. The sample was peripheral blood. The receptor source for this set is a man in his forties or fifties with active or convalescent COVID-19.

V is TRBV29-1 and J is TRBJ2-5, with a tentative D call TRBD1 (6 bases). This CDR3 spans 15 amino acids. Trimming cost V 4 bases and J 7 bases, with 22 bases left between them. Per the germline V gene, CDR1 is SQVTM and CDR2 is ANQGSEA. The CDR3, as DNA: TGCAGCGTTGCTCCTATAACAGGGTCCGGCGGGACCCAGTACTTC. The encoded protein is CSVAPITGSGGTQYF.

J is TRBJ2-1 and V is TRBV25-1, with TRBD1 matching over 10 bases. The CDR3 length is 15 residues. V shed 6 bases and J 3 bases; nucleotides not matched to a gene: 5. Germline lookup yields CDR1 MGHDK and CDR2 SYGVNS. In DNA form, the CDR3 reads TGTGCCAGCAGAGAAGGACAGGGGGGCTACAATGAGCAGTTCTTC. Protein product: CASREGQGGYNEQFF.

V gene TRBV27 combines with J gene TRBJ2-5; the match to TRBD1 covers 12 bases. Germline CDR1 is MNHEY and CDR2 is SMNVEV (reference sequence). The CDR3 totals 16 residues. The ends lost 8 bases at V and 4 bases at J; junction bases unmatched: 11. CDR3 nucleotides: TGTGCCAGCGGCCCGGGACAGGGGGCAAGGGGAGAGACCCAGTACTTC. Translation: CASGPGQGARGETQYF.

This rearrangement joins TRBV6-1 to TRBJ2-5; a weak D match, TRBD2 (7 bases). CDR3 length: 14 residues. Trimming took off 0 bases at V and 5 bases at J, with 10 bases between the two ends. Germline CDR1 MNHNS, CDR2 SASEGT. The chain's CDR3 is CASSEAGGQETQYF. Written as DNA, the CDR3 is TGTGCCAGCAGTGAAGCGGGGGGGCAGGAGACCCAGTACTTC.